This TCR beta chain came from a study of CD8 T cells in ankylosing spondylitis. Study-level points and caveats: In peripheral blood, disease-linked CD8+ clones occurred at relatively low frequencies. Matched synovial fluid from ankylosing spondylitis patients was reported to be enriched for disease-linked clones.

The germline V gene encodes CDR1 MNHEY and CDR2 SMNVEV (reference sequence). The V and J ends lost 2 bases and 5 bases respectively, with 15 bases between them. The CDR3 has 16 residues. A remark on this clonotype: The target antigen is unknown.

From the 5' RACE reads, TCRdb called clonotypes with MiXCR, one entry per CDR3 protein. This table holds approximately 350,000 distinct CDR3 sequences, approximately 22% found once. This TCR came from a male donor with ankylosing spondylitis or in good health (not recorded which). Sequencing input: blood, either unsorted or a sorted T cell fraction (not recorded which). The chain employs TRBV27 and TRBJ2-2; maybe TRBD1 (6 bases). This CDR3 reads CASSLSPQGSTGELFF. The CDR3 DNA follows: TGTGCCAGCAGTTTAAGTCCCCAGGGGTCGACCGGGGAGCTGTTTTTT.